The entry below describes one T cell receptor (beta chain). Its antigen is still unknown. Nothing much larger sits one base from this clone, and base qualities are not available. The immunoSEQ hsTCRB v3.0 assay was used at survey level resolution for TRB variable region sequencing. The targeted TRB sequencing depth was about 40,000-50,000 T-cell genomes per sample. Pooled TRB libraries were sequenced on an Illumina MiSeq with a v3 150-cycle kit. As for the authors' bioinformatics: Repertoire analysis was run in R within a reproducible Nextflow workflow that covered QC, data transformation and analysis. LymphoSeq2, an R package for AIRR-Seq data exploration, was used to implement custom analyses. After excluding a few samples that yielded fewer than 5000 total TRB sequences, roughly 190 HIV repertoires remained for analysis. Among the approximately 190 HIV repertoires that were kept, 59 were collected before ART initiation and under 150 were collected after ART initiation. Repertoires were downsampled to 5000 TRB nucleotide sequences, with summary statistics averaged over 100 downsampling iterations. TRB sequences were retained for analysis only if CDR3 regions of at least seven amino acids were present. A Shannon entropy-derived clonality score and the Gini coefficient were used to measure diversity. In the repertoire networks, any two of the top 5000 CDR3 amino acid sequences were connected whenever the two sequences differed by an edit distance of one. For TRB CDR3 amino acid sequences, GLIPH2 was used to predict antigen specificity groups and MHC restriction. Known CMV, EBV, HIV or tissue antigen associations were flagged by matching CDR3 amino acid sequences against VDJdb and McPAS-TCR. Pre-ART, post-ART and control groups were compared with Wilcoxon signed-rank tests and Holm-Bonferroni correction. TCRdb re-hosts the immuneACCESS table, in-frame sequences only. Its copies lack some clones; in the studies checked, an unresolved V gene accounts for under half of them, and the cause for the rest is not known. V and J calls and clone size come straight from that table; D and trimming were deduced from the DNA. This sample gives some 16,000 clones in total; approximately 85% of them show up just once. The ten largest clones add up to 5.2% of the sample.

This specimen belongs to a study of long-term antiretroviral therapy in people with HIV (dated by TCRdb to the early 2020s). Context from the whole study: The earliest samples were collected about a decade before the 2015 WHO recommendation for immediate ART, when ART was typically delayed until CD4 counts fell. A retrospective serial study tested whether changes in peripheral blood TRB repertoire composition and diversity were associated with ART initiation and durable HIV suppression. The cohort contributed about 200 cryopreserved PBMC samples from a few dozen adults with confirmed HIV infection, collected serially over a mean of approximately six years (range 1-12). Of the roughly 32 participants with HIV, about twelve were female. Test extractions of a monoclonal T-cell line alongside under 35 polyclonal samples showed no cross-contamination during QIAcube processing. The investigation overall reported the following: Unsorted PBMC were profiled instead of sorted CD4+ and CD8+ T cells because pre-ART samples had limited cell numbers. Compared with controls, HIV repertoires had narrower CDR3 length ranges, and the network structure pointed to an antigen-experienced repertoire that shifted only slightly toward naive after ART. Expanded TRB clones identified before ART initiation dominated the repertoire at all time points, although this dominance fluctuated and declined in many PLHIV after ART. Inferences about post-ART repertoire changes were limited because no data were available on ART adherence, viral resistance or therapy changes. Limited PBMC availability meant only the TCR beta chain was sequenced, without alpha chain pairing. Starting ART was linked to a significant rise in TRB diversity, yet even with long-term ART the diversity remained significantly lower than in transplant donor controls. Samples dated from about 2004 to 2018, and the ART regimens used may be less effective than current ones.

Inclusion was restricted to participants for whom at least one PBMC sample before ART initiation and at least two post-ART samples were available. All participants with HIV were treated in the United States of America. Cryopreserved samples of roughly 0.95-10 million PBMC were thawed and washed before DNA extraction. At the time of the earliest PBMC sample for each participant with HIV, ages ranged from about 23 to 60 years. Each participant contributed PBMC samples from 1-4 timepoints before ART initiation and 2-8 timepoints after ART initiation, with a median of 7 samples. For every participant, serial HIV viral load, CD4+ T-cell count, ART history and demographic data were obtained. A Qiagen kit on a QIAcube was used to extract genomic DNA from unsorted PBMC, with samples processed in batches of 12. The CDR3 has 15 amino acids, counting the end cysteine and phenylalanine. The DNA shown is the 45-base CDR3, in frame from base 1. For CDR1 and CDR2, the germline V gene lists ENHRY and SYGVKD. V and J are truncated by 5 bases and 6 bases respectively, leaving an intervening sequence of 17 bases.

Sequencing used unsorted PBMCs, obtained 0.5 years after starting antiretroviral therapy. This TCR came from a woman aged 40 to 50 with HIV. The rearranged chain carries TRBV10-3 and TRBJ1-3, with the identity of the D gene unclear. The bases read TGTGCCATCAGTAAAACTGCGGGAGTCGAAAACACCATATATTTT. This is translated as CAISKTAGVENTIYF.